What follows are 13 T cell receptor beta chains derived from one specimen sequenced in a study of T cell responses to AZD1222 COVID-19 vaccine. TCRdb's table, derived via immunoSEQ multiplex PCR, lists solely in-frame clones and lacks some. The repertoire holds fewer than 130,000 clones, with over 90% as singletons. Sample: peripheral blood, taken 28 days after the second AZD1222 dose. The receptors shown here come from an adult who received the AZD1222 COVID-19 vaccine.

The chain links TRBV14 to TRBJ1-2; D is unclear. Germline assignment: CDR1 SGHDN and CDR2 FVKESK. V shed 1 base and J shed 2 bases, with 5 bases lying between them. The CDR3 is made up of 13 amino acids. The CDR3 is CASSQGLNYGYTF. CDR3 bases: TGTGCCAGCAGCCAAGGACTGAACTATGGCTACACCTTC.

The CDR3 here is CASSEGSVPLVYEQYF. The CDR3 DNA follows: TGTGCCAGCAGTGAAGGGTCAGTGCCTTTGGTCTACGAGCAGTACTTC. The chain is built from TRBV6-1 and TRBJ2-7; D gene ambiguous. The germline gives CDR1 MNHNS, CDR2 SASEGT. The CDR3 is 16 amino acids. Trimming pared 1 base from V and 3 bases from J, leaving 16 bases between.

The chain uses TRBV7-6 and TRBJ1-1, with 7 bases aligning to TRBD1. Germline V CDR1 and CDR2: SGHVS, FNYEAQ. The V and J ends lost 2 bases and 1 base, in that order; junction bases with no gene match: 4. This CDR3 is 15 amino acids long. The DNA of the CDR3 is TGTGCCAGCAGCTTAAGGCAGGGGGGGAACACTGAAGCTTTCTTT. Its translation is CASSLRQGGNTEAFF.

The chain employs TRBV6-5 and TRBJ2-2; 9 bases are shared with TRBD2. This CDR3 comprises 15 residues. CDR1 is MNHEY, CDR2 SVGAGI, per germline. V lost 7 bases to trimming and J lost 2 bases; unmatched junction nucleotides: 5. CDR3 coding DNA: TGTGCCAGCATTAGCGGGAGAGTTAACACCGGGGAGCTGTTTTTT. As protein: CASISGRVNTGELFF.

The gene calls are TRBV10-3 and TRBJ1-1, with D perhaps TRBD1 (5 bases). V was trimmed by 6 bases and J by 5 bases, leaving 19 bases between them. This CDR3 has 15 amino acids. CDR1 is ENHRY and CDR2 is SYGVKD in the germline V gene. CDR3 sequence: CAIRNLQRGGTEAFF. In DNA form, the CDR3 reads TGTGCCATCAGGAATCTACAGAGGGGAGGAACTGAAGCTTTCTTT.

The rearrangement joins TRBV4-1 to TRBJ2-5; TRBD2 matches 15 bases. The V gene's germline CDR1 is MGHRA and CDR2 YSYEKL. The CDR3 loop spans 17 amino acids. With V trimmed by 4 bases and J by 4 bases, 7 bases remained unmatched. Here the CDR3 reads CASSPGLAGGYGETQYF. The CDR3 bases are TGCGCCAGCAGCCCCGGACTAGCGGGGGGGTATGGAGAGACCCAGTACTTC.

The genes are TRBV7-9 and TRBJ2-1, with D possibly being TRBD1 (6 bases). Germline V gene sequence: CDR1 SEHNR, CDR2 FQNEAQ (reference sequence). The CDR3 has 13 amino acids. V lost 2 bases, J lost 6 bases, and 8 bases lay in between. Here the CDR3 DNA reads TGTGCCAGCAGCTTACTGGGGGCCAATGAGCAGTTCTTC. This sequence encodes CASSLLGANEQFF.

The chain couples TRBV10-2 to TRBJ2-5; D remains ambiguous. V lost 6 bases to trimming and J lost 5 bases, with 13 bases between them. Germline V gives CDR1 WSHSY, CDR2 SAAADI. The CDR3 is 13 residues long. CDR3 sequence reads: CASRLDGRETQYF. The CDR3 DNA sequence: TGCGCCAGCAGGTTGGACGGTCGGGAGACCCAGTACTTC.

This clone showed up just once. The V and J genes are TRBV5-6 and TRBJ2-7, with 12 bases lining up with TRBD2. The germline CDR1 and CDR2 sequences are SGHDT and YYEEEE. The V and J ends lost 2 bases and 4 bases, in that order; junction bases with no gene match: 4. The CDR3 is 15 amino acids. Here the CDR3 DNA reads TGTGCCAGCAGCTTCAGGACTAGCGGGGAGTACGAGCAGTACTTC. Translating gives CASSFRTSGEYEQYF.

The chain uses TRBV25-1 and TRBJ1-6; 7 nucleotides agree with TRBD1. The CDR3 sequence is 14 residues long. With V trimmed by 6 bases and J by 4 bases, 3 bases remained unmatched. Per the germline V gene, CDR1 is MGHDK and CDR2 is SYGVNS. CDR3 amino acids: CASRGTAYNSPLHF. CDR3 sequence (DNA): TGTGCCAGCAGGGGGACAGCATATAATTCACCCCTCCACTTT.

V usage is TRBV14 and J usage is TRBJ1-1, with D perhaps TRBD1 (5 bases). V lost 7 bases to trimming and J lost 5 bases, with 20 bases between them. Germline-derived CDR1 and CDR2 are SGHDN and FVKESK. This CDR3 spans 15 amino acids. This CDR3 reads CASTHRGGKRTEAFF. The CDR3 coding sequence is TGTGCCAGCACTCACCGGGGGGGTAAAAGGACTGAAGCTTTCTTT.

The CDR3 region is CASSPPFDVNTGELFF. Written as DNA, the CDR3 is TGTGCCAGCTCACCGCCCTTCGACGTGAACACCGGGGAGCTGTTTTTT. This chain connects TRBV18 to TRBJ2-2, with D unresolved. This CDR3 spans 16 amino acids. Germline CDR1 is KGHSH and CDR2 is LQKENI. Trimming pared 3 bases from V and 1 base from J, leaving 12 bases between.

The chain joins TRBV20-1 to TRBJ2-2; D uncertain. The CDR3 consists of 13 residues. The V gene lost 3 bases and the J gene lost 4 bases, with 9 bases spanning the gap. Per the germline V gene, CDR1 is DFQATT and CDR2 is SNEGSKA (reference sequence). CDR3 region: CSASTPGTGELFF. The CDR3 bases are TGCAGTGCTAGTACTCCGGGCACCGGGGAGCTGTTTTTT.